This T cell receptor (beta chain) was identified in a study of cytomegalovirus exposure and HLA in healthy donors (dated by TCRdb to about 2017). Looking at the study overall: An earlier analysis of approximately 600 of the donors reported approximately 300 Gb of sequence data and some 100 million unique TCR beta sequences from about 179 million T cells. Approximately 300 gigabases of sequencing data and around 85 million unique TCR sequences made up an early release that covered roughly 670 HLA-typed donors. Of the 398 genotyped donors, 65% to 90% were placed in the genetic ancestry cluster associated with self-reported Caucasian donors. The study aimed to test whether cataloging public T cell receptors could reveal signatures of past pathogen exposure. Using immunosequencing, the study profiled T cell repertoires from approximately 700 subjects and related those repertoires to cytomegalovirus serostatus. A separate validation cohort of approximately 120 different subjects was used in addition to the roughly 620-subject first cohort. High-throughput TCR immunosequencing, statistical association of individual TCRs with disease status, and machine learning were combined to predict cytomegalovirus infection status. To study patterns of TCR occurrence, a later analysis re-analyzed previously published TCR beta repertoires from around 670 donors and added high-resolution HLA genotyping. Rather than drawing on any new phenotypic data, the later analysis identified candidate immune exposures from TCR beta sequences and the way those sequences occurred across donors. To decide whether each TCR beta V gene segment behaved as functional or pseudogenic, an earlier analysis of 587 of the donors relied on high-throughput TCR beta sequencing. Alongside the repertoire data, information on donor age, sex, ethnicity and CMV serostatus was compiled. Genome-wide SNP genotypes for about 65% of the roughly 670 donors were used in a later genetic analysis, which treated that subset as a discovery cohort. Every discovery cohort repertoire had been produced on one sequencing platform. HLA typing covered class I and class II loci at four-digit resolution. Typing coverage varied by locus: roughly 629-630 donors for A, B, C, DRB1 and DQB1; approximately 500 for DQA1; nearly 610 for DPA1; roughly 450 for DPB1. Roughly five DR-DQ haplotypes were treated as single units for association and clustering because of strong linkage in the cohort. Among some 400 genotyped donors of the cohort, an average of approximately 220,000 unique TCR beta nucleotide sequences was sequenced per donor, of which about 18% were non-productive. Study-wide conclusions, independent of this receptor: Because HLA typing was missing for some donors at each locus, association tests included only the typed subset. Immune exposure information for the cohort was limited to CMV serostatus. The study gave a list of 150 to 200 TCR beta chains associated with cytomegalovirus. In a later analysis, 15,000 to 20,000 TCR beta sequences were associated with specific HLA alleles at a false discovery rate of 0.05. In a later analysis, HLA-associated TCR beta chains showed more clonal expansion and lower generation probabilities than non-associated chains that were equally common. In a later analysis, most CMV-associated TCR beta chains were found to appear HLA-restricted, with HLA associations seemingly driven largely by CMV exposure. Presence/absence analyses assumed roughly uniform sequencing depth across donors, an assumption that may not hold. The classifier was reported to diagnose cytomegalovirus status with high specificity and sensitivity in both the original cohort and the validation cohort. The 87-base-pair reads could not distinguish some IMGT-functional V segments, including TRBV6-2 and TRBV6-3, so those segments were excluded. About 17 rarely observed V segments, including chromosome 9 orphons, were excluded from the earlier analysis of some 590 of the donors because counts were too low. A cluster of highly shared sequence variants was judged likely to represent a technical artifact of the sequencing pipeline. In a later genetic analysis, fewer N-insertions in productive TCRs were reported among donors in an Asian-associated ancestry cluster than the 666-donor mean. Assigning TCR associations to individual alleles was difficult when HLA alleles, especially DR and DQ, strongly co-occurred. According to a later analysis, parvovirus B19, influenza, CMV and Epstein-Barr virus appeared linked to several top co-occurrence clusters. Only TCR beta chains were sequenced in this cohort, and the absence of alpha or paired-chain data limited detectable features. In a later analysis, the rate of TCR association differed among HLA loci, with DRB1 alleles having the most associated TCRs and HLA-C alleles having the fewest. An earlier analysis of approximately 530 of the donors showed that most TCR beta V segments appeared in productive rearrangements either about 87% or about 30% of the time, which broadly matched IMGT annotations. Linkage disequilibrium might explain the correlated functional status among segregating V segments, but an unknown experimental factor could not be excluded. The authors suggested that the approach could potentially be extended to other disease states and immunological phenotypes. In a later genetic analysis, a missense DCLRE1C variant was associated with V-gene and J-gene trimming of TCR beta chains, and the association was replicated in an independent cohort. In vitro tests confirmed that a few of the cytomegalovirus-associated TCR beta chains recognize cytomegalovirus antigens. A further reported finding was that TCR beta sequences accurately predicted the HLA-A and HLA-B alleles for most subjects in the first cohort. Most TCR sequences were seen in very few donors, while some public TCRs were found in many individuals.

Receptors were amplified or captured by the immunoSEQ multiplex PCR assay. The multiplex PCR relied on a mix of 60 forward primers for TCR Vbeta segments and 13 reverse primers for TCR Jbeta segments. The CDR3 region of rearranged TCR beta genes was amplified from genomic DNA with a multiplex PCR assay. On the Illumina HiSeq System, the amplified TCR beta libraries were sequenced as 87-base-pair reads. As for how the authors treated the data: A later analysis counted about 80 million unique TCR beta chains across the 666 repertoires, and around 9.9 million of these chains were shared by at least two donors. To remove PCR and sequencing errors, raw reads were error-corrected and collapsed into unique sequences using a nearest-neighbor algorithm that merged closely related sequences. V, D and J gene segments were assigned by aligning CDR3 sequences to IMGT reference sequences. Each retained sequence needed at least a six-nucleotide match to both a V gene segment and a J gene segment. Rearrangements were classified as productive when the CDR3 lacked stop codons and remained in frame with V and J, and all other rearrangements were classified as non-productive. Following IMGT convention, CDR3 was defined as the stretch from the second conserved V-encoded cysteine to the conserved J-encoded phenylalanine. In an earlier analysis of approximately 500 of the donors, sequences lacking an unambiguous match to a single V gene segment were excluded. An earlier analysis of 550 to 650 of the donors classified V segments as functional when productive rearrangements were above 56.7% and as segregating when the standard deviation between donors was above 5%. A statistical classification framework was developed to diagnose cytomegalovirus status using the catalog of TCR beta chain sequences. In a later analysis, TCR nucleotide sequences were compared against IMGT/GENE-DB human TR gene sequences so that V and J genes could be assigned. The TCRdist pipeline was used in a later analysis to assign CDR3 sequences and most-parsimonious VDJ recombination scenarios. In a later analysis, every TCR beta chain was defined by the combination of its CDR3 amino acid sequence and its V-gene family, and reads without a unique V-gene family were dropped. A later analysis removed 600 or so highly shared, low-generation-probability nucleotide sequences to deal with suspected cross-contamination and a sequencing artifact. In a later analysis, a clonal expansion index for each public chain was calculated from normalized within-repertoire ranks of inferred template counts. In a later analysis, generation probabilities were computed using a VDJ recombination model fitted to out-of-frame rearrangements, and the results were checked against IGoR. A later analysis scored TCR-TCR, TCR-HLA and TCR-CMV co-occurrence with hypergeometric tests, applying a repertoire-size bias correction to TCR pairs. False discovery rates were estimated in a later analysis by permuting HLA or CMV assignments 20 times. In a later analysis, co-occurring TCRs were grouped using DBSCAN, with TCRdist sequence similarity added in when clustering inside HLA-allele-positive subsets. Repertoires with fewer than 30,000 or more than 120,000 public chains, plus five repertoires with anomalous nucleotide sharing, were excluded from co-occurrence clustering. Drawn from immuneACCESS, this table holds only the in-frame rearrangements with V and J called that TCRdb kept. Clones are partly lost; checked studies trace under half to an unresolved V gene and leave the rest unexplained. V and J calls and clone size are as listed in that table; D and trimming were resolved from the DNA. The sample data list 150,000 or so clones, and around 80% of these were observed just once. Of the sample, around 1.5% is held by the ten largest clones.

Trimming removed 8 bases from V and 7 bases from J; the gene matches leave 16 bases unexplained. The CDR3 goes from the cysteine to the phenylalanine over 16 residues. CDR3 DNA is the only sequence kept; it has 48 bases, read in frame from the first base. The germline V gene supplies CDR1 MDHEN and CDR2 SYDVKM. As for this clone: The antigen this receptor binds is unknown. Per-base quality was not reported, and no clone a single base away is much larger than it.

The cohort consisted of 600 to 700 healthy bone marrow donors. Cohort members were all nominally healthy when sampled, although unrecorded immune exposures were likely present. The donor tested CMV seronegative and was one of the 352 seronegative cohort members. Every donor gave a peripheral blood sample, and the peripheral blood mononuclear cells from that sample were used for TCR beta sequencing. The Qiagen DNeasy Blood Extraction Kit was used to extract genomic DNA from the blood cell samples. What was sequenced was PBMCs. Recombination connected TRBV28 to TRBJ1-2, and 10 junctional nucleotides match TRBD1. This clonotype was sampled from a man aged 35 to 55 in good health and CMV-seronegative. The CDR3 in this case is CASSGTGDPRIVGYTF. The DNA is TGTGCCAGCTCGGGGACAGGGGACCCTAGAATCGTTGGCTACACCTTC.